The 9 T cell receptor beta chains presented below share a single source sample, sequenced in a study of metastatic and nonmetastatic thyroid tumors. MiXCR reprocessed the PCR reads for TCRdb. In the table there are under 15,000 clones, under 30% of which are singletons. Until they underwent thyroid surgery, no patient had received any treatment. The sample was tumor tissue. These receptors all come from a female donor with papillary thyroid cancer or a benign thyroid nodule (not recorded which). Some clones in this sample may be carry-over from other donors' samples.

The chain combines TRBV6-1 with TRBJ1-4; no reliable D call. The CDR3 extends over 14 amino acids. The germline V and J ends were trimmed by 11 bases and 1 base, with 14 bases remaining between them. Germline lookup yields CDR1 MNHNS and CDR2 SASEGT. CDR3 sequence: CAGRSGGTNEKLFF. The CDR3, as DNA: TGTGCCGGTCGGTCGGGCGGAACTAATGAAAAACTGTTTTTT.

This clone ranks as large. The sample contains more than one DNA sequence encoding this CDR3. The chain combines TRBV6-2 or TRBV6-3 with TRBJ2-2, with TRBD1 matching over 8 bases. Germline values: CDR1 MNHEY, CDR2 SVGEGT. The CDR3 length is 18 residues. V shed 0 bases, J shed 0 bases, and the junction held 6 bases outside the gene matches. DNA of the CDR3: TGTGCCAGCAGTTACTCCCTAGGACAGGGAACGAACACCGGGGAGCTGTTTTTT. It translates to CASSYSLGQGTNTGELFF.

This chain uses TRBV5-1 with TRBJ2-7; D might be TRBD1 (6 bases). Looked up from germline, CDR1 is SGHRS and CDR2 is YFSETQ. The CDR3 covers 16 residues. Trimming took 0 bases from V and 0 from J, leaving 13 bases between them. The CDR3 DNA sequence: TGCGCCAGCAGCTTGGCCGAACAGGGTGGCTCCTACGAGCAGTACTTC. This translates into CASSLAEQGGSYEQYF.

This clone was observed a few times. The chain joins TRBV6-5 to TRBJ2-7, with D hard to call. The germline CDR1 and CDR2 sequences are MNHEY and SVGAGI. The V end was cut by 0 bases, the J end by 6 bases, with 9 bases between. The CDR3 spans 13 residues. The CDR3 DNA reads TGTGCCAGCAGTTACTCGTTGGGTTTCGAGCAGTACTTC. Amino acids: CASSYSLGFEQYF.

In the case of this clone: With a much larger clone just one base away, this may be a read error. This specimen includes other DNA sequences encoding the same CDR3. The chain joins TRBV6-1 to TRBJ1-5; D is unclear. Germline V gene data show CDR1 as MNHNS and CDR2 as SASEGT. Between the trimmed V and J ends, which lost 2 bases and 10 bases, there was a span of 12 bases. CDR3 length: 13 amino acids. The CDR3, as DNA: TGTGCCAGCAGTGAATTGAGCAATCGTCCCCAGCATTTT. Translating gives CASSELSNRPQHF.

This clone was found once. The chain employs TRBV7-9 and TRBJ2-1, with a weak D call TRBD2 (5 bases). Trimming cost V 1 base and J 6 bases, with 7 bases left between them. The CDR3 extends over 13 amino acids. Looked up from germline, CDR1 is SEHNR and CDR2 is FQNEAQ (reference sequence). Here the CDR3 reads CASSLGEINEQFF. The CDR3 DNA reads TGTGCCAGCAGCTTAGGGGAGATCAATGAGCAGTTCTTC.

In DNA, the CDR3 is TGTGCCAGCAGCTTAGGACAGGGGGCGCGGTATGGCTACACCTTC. This sequence encodes CASSLGQGARYGYTF. The genes are TRBV13 and TRBJ1-2, with 9 bases identical to TRBD1. The germline V gene encodes CDR1 PRHDT and CDR2 FYEKMQ (reference sequence). V lost 0 bases and J lost 5; bases outside the gene matches: 4. CDR3 length: 15 amino acids.

This clone appeared once. The V and J genes are TRBV5-8 and TRBJ2-7; 10 bases fit TRBD1. Germline V gene sequence: CDR1 SGHTS, CDR2 YDEGEE. CDR3 length: 16 amino acids. The V gene end was trimmed by 5 bases and the J gene end by 3 bases; junction bases not matched to a gene: 11. CDR3 bases: TGTGCCAGCAGGGCTTTCGGGACAGGGGTCTACTACGAGCAGTACTTC. It encodes CASRAFGTGVYYEQYF. Full variable domain (remainder filled in from reference TRBV5-8 and TRBJ2-7): EAGVTQSPTHLIKTRGQQATLRCSPISGHTSVYWYQQALGLGLQFLLWYDEGEERNRGNFPPRFSGRQFPNYSSELNVNALELEDSALYLCASRAFGTGVYYEQYFGPGTRLTVT.

The chain links TRBV20-1 to TRBJ2-7; no reliable D call. The CDR3 has 15 residues. The germline V and J ends were trimmed by 6 bases and 0 bases, with 18 bases remaining between them. Germline values: CDR1 DFQATT, CDR2 SNEGSKA (reference sequence). CDR3 protein: CSAPVKAPSSYEQYF. In DNA, the CDR3 is TGCAGTGCCCCAGTCAAAGCCCCCTCCTCCTACGAGCAGTACTTC.